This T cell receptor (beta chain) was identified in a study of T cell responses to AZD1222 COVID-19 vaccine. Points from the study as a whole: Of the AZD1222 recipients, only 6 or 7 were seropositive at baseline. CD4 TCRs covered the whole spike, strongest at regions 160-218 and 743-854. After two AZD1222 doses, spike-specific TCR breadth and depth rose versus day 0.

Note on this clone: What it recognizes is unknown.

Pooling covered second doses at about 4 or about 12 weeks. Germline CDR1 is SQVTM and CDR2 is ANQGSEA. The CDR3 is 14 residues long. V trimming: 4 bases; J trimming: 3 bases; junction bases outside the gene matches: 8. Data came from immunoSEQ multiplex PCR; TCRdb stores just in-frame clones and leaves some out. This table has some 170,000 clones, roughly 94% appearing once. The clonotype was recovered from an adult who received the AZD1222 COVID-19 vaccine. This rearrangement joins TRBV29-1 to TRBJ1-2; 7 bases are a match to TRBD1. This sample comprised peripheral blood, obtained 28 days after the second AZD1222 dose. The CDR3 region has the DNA TGCAGCGTTGTATCCAGGGGGGCTGACTATGGCTACACCTTC. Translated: CSVVSRGADYGYTF.